A selection of T cell receptor beta chains follows, all from one sample in a study of regulatory T cells. Using immunoSEQ multiplex PCR, the repertoire was profiled, and TCRdb retains in-frame clones only, with some absent. The sample records about 15,000 clones, 92% being singletons. Sample: CD8+ T cells sorted from blood. Receptors originate from a person under 35 with CD3G deficiency. The CDR3 runs from the conserved cysteine through the conserved F or W. Each record gives: CDR3 DNA, CDR3 protein, V gene, J gene, clone size, D gene. D genes are given only for firm matches. A clone size is listed for some rows: how often the clone was seen (once, few, many), or a class if it is expanded.

DNA: TGTGCCAGCAGCCAGGGAGCGGTTCATAGCAATCAGCCCCAGCATTTT
CDR3: CASSQGAVHSNQPQHF
V: TRBV16
J: TRBJ1-5
size: -
D: -

DNA: TGTGCCAGCGGGACCCGGACTGCCTATGGCTACACCTTC
CDR3: CASGTRTAYGYTF
V: TRBV6-5
J: TRBJ1-2
size: -
D: -

DNA: TGCGCCAGCAGCCAAGATGTACTAGCGGACAATGAGCAGTTCTTC
CDR3: CASSQDVLADNEQFF
V: TRBV4-3
J: TRBJ2-1
size: -
D: TRBD2

DNA: TGTGCCAGCAGTTTAACTCCCCCCTTCAATGAGCAGTTCTTC
CDR3: CASSLTPPFNEQFF
V: TRBV27
J: TRBJ2-1
size: -
D: -

DNA: TGTGCCAGTAGCCTTACGGGAGCCGGTGACGAGCAGTACTTC
CDR3: CASSLTGAGDEQYF
V: TRBV19
J: TRBJ2-7
size: -
D: -

DNA: TGTGCCATCAGTGCTCGGGGGGGACAAGAGACCCAGTACTTC
CDR3: CAISARGGQETQYF
V: TRBV10-3
J: TRBJ2-5
size: -
D: TRBD2

DNA: TGTGCCATCAGTGAGTCGACGGACCTTACTAGAGCTTTCTTT
CDR3: CAISESTDLTRAFF
V: TRBV10-3
J: TRBJ1-1
size: -
D: -

DNA: TGTGCCAGCAGTCTCTTAGGTCCCCCCTACAATGAGCAGTTCTTC
CDR3: CASSLLGPPYNEQFF
V: TRBV28
J: TRBJ2-1
size: -
D: -

DNA: TGTGCCAGCAGTACGCAGGGGGCCCAGCCCCAGCATTTT
CDR3: CASSTQGAQPQHF
V: TRBV28
J: TRBJ1-5
size: once
D: TRBD1

DNA: TGTGCCAGCAGCCCTTCGGGGGGGACGGATACGCAGTATTTT
CDR3: CASSPSGGTDTQYF
V: TRBV7-3
J: TRBJ2-3
size: -
D: TRBD2

DNA: TGTGCCAGCAGTTCGGATTCCCTAGATCGGAATGAAAAACTGTTTTTT
CDR3: CASSSDSLDRNEKLFF
V: TRBV6-5
J: TRBJ1-4
size: -
D: -

DNA: TGCGCCAGCAGCTTGGCGCTTAACACTGAAGCTTTCTTT
CDR3: CASSLALNTEAFF
V: TRBV5-1
J: TRBJ1-1
size: -
D: -

DNA: TGTGCCAGCAGCCGTTATGGCTATGGCTACACCTTC
CDR3: CASSRYGYGYTF
V: TRBV6-5
J: TRBJ1-2
size: -
D: -

DNA: TGTGCCAGCAGACACAGGGGGCGCTTAGAGACCCAGTACTTC
CDR3: CASRHRGRLETQYF
V: TRBV27
J: TRBJ2-5
size: -
D: TRBD1

DNA: TGCGCCAGCAGCCAAAGGGAGGGCGGGAACACTGAAGCTTTCTTT
CDR3: CASSQREGGNTEAFF
V: TRBV4-3
J: TRBJ1-1
size: -
D: -

DNA: TGTGCCAGCAGCCAGCGGGGAGAAGACGAGCAGTACTTC
CDR3: CASSQRGEDEQYF
V: TRBV5-4
J: TRBJ2-7
size: -
D: TRBD2

DNA: TGTGCCAGCAGCGTAGGGGACAGGGTCCGCGAGCAGTACTTC
CDR3: CASSVGDRVREQYF
V: TRBV9
J: TRBJ2-7
size: -
D: TRBD1

DNA: TGTGCCAGCAGCCTAGTGGAGAGCTCCTACAATGAGCAGTTCTTC
CDR3: CASSLVESSYNEQFF
V: TRBV7-9
J: TRBJ2-1
size: -
D: -

DNA: TGCGCCAGCAGTGAGTCCCCTAGCTCCTACAATGAGCAGTTCTTC
CDR3: CASSESPSSYNEQFF
V: TRBV10-2
J: TRBJ2-1
size: -
D: -

DNA: TGTGCCAGCAGATCCGGGTTGGCGAATCAGCCCCAGCATTTT
CDR3: CASRSGLANQPQHF
V: TRBV28
J: TRBJ1-5
size: -
D: -

DNA: TGTGCCAGCAGCCCATTTGGGGGGGAAGAGACCCAGTACTTC
CDR3: CASSPFGGEETQYF
V: TRBV14
J: TRBJ2-5
size: -
D: TRBD2

DNA: TGTGCCAGCAGGCCCCACGGACTAGCGGAGACCCAGTACTTC
CDR3: CASRPHGLAETQYF
V: TRBV28
J: TRBJ2-5
size: few
D: TRBD2

DNA: TGTGCCAGCAGCCCCCTCCGGGGCCAAGAGACCCAGTACTTC
CDR3: CASSPLRGQETQYF
V: TRBV11-2
J: TRBJ2-5
size: -
D: -

DNA: TGTGCCAGCAGCTTCCTAGGACCAGAGACCCAGTACTTC
CDR3: CASSFLGPETQYF
V: TRBV7-2
J: TRBJ2-5
size: -
D: -

DNA: TGTGCCAGCAGTTTTTTAGGGGGATCTGGAAACACCATATATTTT
CDR3: CASSFLGGSGNTIYF
V: TRBV6-6
J: TRBJ1-3
size: -
D: -

DNA: TGTGCCAGCTTACTAGCGGGCACTGAAGCTTTCTTT
CDR3: CASLLAGTEAFF
V: TRBV6-1
J: TRBJ1-1
size: -
D: -

DNA: TGTGCCTCCACTCAGACAGGCCTGGGGGAGCAGTACTTC
CDR3: CASTQTGLGEQYF
V: TRBV30
J: TRBJ2-7
size: -
D: -

DNA: TGTGCCAGTAAATTCTCGATGGCACCTTCCTACGAGCAGTACTTC
CDR3: CASKFSMAPSYEQYF
V: TRBV19
J: TRBJ2-7
size: once
D: -

DNA: TGCGCCAGCAGTTCAGGGGCTGAAGCTTTCTTT
CDR3: CASSSGAEAFF
V: TRBV10-2
J: TRBJ1-1
size: -
D: -

DNA: TGCGCCACCTCCCGGACAGGAGTCACAGATACGCAGTATTTT
CDR3: CATSRTGVTDTQYF
V: TRBV5-1
J: TRBJ2-3
size: -
D: TRBD1

DNA: TGTGCCAGCAGCTTACCCCGTGGCGGCGAGGCCTACAATGAGCAGTTCTTC
CDR3: CASSLPRGGEAYNEQFF
V: TRBV7-9
J: TRBJ2-1
size: -
D: -

DNA: TGTGCCAGCAGCTCCACTAGCGGGAGTATCAATGAGCAGTTCTTC
CDR3: CASSSTSGSINEQFF
V: TRBV7-9
J: TRBJ2-1
size: -
D: TRBD2

DNA: TGTGCCACCCGGGCCCTGGGGACTGAAGCTTTCTTT
CDR3: CATRALGTEAFF
V: TRBV19
J: TRBJ1-1
size: -
D: -

DNA: TGTGCCAGCAGCTGGGGGCCCGGGGCCAACGTCCTGACTTTC
CDR3: CASSWGPGANVLTF
V: TRBV5-6
J: TRBJ2-6
size: -
D: -

DNA: TGTGCCAGTAGTGGCGACAGGATGAATCAGCCCCAGCATTTT
CDR3: CASSGDRMNQPQHF
V: TRBV19
J: TRBJ1-5
size: -
D: -

DNA: TGTGCCATCCGGGGGGGCGGGGGCAATCAGCCCCAGCATTTT
CDR3: CAIRGGGGNQPQHF
V: TRBV15
J: TRBJ1-5
size: -
D: -